Shown below are 6 T cell receptor beta chains from a single sample sequenced in a study of T cell responses to AZD1222 COVID-19 vaccine. TCRdb keeps only in-frame clones here, not all; method: immunoSEQ multiplex PCR. The sample has about 170,000 clones; around 90% are singletons. The material was peripheral blood, obtained 28 days after the second AZD1222 dose. The receptor source for this set is an adult who received the AZD1222 COVID-19 vaccine.

This chain connects TRBV19 to TRBJ1-1, with TRBD1 identical over 8 bases. Germline CDR1 and CDR2: LNHDA and SQIVND (reference sequence). This CDR3 is built from 15 residues. The V and J ends lost 3 bases and 5 bases, in that order; junction bases with no gene match: 8. The CDR3 DNA reads TGTGCCAGTAGTATGGGGCAGGGGGCTATTACTGAAGCTTTCTTT. Translating it yields CASSMGQGAITEAFF.

This chain joins TRBV2 and TRBJ2-1; 9 nucleotides align to TRBD2. Germline CDR1 reads SNHLY; CDR2 reads FYNNEI. The CDR3 totals 15 residues. V shed 7 bases, J shed 6 bases, and the junction held 10 bases outside the gene matches. The CDR3 protein is CASNPPAGGSNEQFF. The CDR3 DNA reads TGTGCCAGCAACCCCCCAGCGGGGGGCAGCAATGAGCAGTTCTTC.

A word on this clone: Other DNA sequences of this sample code for an identical CDR3. This chain links TRBV6-1 with TRBJ1-2; D uncertain. CDR1 and CDR2 from the germline V gene are MNHNS and SASEGT. Trimming stripped 1 base from V and 2 bases from J, with 5 bases between. CDR3 size: 13 residues. The CDR3 nucleotides are TGTGCCAGCAGTGAAGGAACAAACTATGGCTACACCTTC. It encodes CASSEGTNYGYTF.

For this clone: A junction boundary mismatches the germline segment, possibly from a read error. This sequence joins TRBV12-5 and TRBJ1-5; maybe TRBD1 (5 bases). From germline, CDR1 is LGHNT and CDR2 FRNRAP. The length of the CDR3 is 9 residues. CDR3 residues: CASGCRAPF. In DNA form, the CDR3 reads TGTGCTAGTGGTTGCAGGGCCCCTTTT.

This chain connects TRBV6-5 to TRBJ2-7; D remains unclear. Per the germline V gene, CDR1 is MNHEY and CDR2 is SVGAGI. This CDR3 has 14 amino acids. V lost 5 bases to trimming and J lost 5 bases, with 16 bases between them. CDR3 sequence reads: CASSLFPIFDEQYF. In nucleotides, the CDR3 is TGTGCCAGCAGTCTCTTTCCCATCTTTGACGAGCAGTACTTC.

The CDR3 is CAWSGSREQYF. The CDR3 region has the DNA TGTGCCTGGAGTGGGTCGCGGGAGCAGTACTTC. V gene TRBV30 combines with J gene TRBJ2-7; D not resolved. Trimming shortened V by 1 base and J by 7 bases, and 8 bases separated the two germline ends. Germline CDR1 GTSNPN, CDR2 SVGIG (reference sequence). This CDR3 is built from 11 residues.